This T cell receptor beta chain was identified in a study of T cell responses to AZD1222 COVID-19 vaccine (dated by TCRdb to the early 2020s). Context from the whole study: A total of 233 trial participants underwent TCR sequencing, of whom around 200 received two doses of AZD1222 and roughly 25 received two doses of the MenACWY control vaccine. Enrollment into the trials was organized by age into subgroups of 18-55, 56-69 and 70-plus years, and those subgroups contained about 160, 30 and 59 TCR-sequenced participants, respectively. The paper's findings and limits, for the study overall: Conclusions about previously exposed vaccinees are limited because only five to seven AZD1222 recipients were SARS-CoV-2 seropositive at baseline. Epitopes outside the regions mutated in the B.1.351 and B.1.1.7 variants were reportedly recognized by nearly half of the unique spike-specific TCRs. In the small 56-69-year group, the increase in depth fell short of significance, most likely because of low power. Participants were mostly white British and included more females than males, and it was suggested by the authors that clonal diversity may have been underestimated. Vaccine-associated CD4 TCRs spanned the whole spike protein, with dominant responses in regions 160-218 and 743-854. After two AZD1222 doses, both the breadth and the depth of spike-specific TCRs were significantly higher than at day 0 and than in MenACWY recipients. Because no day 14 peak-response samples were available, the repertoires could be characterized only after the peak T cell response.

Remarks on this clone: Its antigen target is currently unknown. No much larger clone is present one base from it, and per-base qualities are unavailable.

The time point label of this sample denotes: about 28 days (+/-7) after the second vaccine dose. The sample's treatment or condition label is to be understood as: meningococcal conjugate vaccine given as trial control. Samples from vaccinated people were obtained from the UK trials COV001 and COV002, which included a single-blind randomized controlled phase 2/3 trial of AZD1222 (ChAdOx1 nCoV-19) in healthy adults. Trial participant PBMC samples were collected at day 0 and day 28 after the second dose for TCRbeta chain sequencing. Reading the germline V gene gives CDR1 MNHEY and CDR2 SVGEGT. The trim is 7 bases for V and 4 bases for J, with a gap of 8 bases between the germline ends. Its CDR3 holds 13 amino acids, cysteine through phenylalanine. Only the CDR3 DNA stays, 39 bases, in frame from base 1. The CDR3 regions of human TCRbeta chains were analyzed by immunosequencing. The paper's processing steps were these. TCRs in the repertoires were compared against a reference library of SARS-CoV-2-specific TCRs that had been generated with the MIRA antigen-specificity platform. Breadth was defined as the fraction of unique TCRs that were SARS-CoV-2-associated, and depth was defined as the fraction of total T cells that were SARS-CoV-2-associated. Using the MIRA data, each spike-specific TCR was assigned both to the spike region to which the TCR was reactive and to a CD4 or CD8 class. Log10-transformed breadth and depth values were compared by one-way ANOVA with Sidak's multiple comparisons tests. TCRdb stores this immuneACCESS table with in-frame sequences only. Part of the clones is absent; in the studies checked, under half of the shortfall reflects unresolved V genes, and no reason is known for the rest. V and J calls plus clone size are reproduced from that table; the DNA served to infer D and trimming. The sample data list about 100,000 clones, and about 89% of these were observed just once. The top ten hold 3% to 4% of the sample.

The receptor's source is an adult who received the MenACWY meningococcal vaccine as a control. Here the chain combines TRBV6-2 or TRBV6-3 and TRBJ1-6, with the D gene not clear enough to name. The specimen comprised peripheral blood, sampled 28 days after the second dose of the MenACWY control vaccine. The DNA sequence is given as TGTGCCAGCACCCCGGGGTATAATTCACCCCTCCACTTT. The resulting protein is CASTPGYNSPLHF.